Presented here are 11 T cell receptor beta chains from one specimen sequenced in a study of blood T cell repertoires in COVID-19 (dated by TCRdb to the early 2020s). The library was generated by the immunoSEQ multiplex PCR assay. What TCRdb holds here is the immuneACCESS table cut down to in-frame rearrangements. Part of the clones is not present; checked against another copy, under half of the missing clones reflect an unresolved V gene, and the others are unexplained. Present in this sample are around 340,000 clones, about 92% of which were seen just once. The leading ten clones occupy 3% to 4.5% of the sample. Sequenced input: peripheral blood. These receptors all come from an older woman with COVID-19, enrolled during active disease.

The chain is built from TRBV11-2 and TRBJ2-1; unclear D gene. The germline V gene has CDR1 SGHAT and CDR2 FQNNGV. With 2 bases removed from V and 0 bases from J, the gap between germline ends came to 5 bases. This CDR3 contains 14 residues. The CDR3 reads CASSLRSSYNEQFF. The CDR3, as DNA: TGTGCCAGCAGCTTAAGGAGCTCCTACAATGAGCAGTTCTTC.

Remarks on this clone: Additional DNA sequences in this sample encode the identical CDR3. The gene calls are TRBV3-1 (or the pseudogene TRBV3-2) and TRBJ1-3, with no clear D. Germline V lookup: CDR1 LGHDT, CDR2 YNNKEL (reference sequence). Between the trimmed V and J ends, which lost 0 bases and 4 bases, there was a span of 4 bases. This CDR3 has 13 residues. CDR3: CASSQDLGNTIYF. DNA for the CDR3: TGTGCCAGCAGCCAAGATCTAGGAAACACCATATATTTT.

The chain employs TRBV28 and TRBJ1-4; D remains ambiguous. Germline loops: CDR1 MDHEN, CDR2 SYDVKM. V was cut by 4 bases and J by 0 bases, with 12 bases left in between. CDR3 length: 16 amino acids. In nucleotides, the CDR3 is TGTGCCAGCAGTTCCCTCATGGGCGCAACTAATGAAAAACTGTTTTTT. It translates to CASSSLMGATNEKLFF.

The chain couples TRBV10-3 to TRBJ1-4; weak D call: TRBD1 (6 bases). CDR1 is ENHRY and CDR2 is SYGVKD in the germline V gene. The CDR3 runs to 16 residues. Trimming cost V 4 bases and J 2 bases, with 14 bases left between them. The CDR3 spells CAISGGRGGTNEKLFF. As DNA, the CDR3 is TGTGCCATCAGTGGAGGCAGGGGTGGGACTAATGAAAAACTGTTTTTT.

The chain carries TRBV28 and TRBJ1-1; D ambiguous. Germline lookup yields CDR1 MDHEN and CDR2 SYDVKM. The CDR3 loop spans 16 amino acids. V lost 5 bases, J lost 1 base, and 17 bases lay in between. In nucleotides, the CDR3 is TGTGCCAGCAGTCCTTCTATGACTCCAACGAACACTGAAGCTTTCTTT. As protein: CASSPSMTPTNTEAFF.

This sequence joins TRBV2 and TRBJ1-3; 10 nucleotides align to TRBD1. CDR3 length: 16 amino acids. The V and J ends lost 4 bases and 0 bases, in that order; junction bases with no gene match: 3. Germline V gene lookup returns CDR1 SNHLY and CDR2 FYNNEI. The CDR3 bases are TGTGCCAGCAGTGGACAGGGGGCCTTCTCTGGAAACACCATATATTTT. Amino acid sequence: CASSGQGAFSGNTIYF. Supplemented by reference TRBV2 and TRBJ1-3, the full variable domain reads EPEVTQTPSHQVTQMGQEVILRCVPISNHLYFYWYRQILGQKVEFLVSFYNNEISEKSEIFDDQFSVERPDGSNFTLKIRSTKLEDSAMYFCASSGQGAFSGNTIYFGEGSWLTVV.

This clone showed up just once. This chain uses TRBV27 with TRBJ2-1, with D perhaps TRBD1 (7 bases). Germline V gives CDR1 MNHEY, CDR2 SMNVEV (reference sequence). CDR3 length: 14 amino acids. Trimming stripped 5 bases from V and 7 bases from J, with 15 bases between. The CDR3 DNA follows: TGTGCCAGCAGTCGAGTGCAGGGGGGTAATGAGCAGTTCTTC. This encodes CASSRVQGGNEQFF.

This clone occurred once. The chain combines TRBV9 with TRBJ1-5, with D unclear. The germline CDR1 and CDR2 sequences are SGDLS and YYNGEE. The CDR3 has 15 residues. The V gene lost 1 base and the J gene lost 3 bases, with 11 bases spanning the gap. CDR3 nucleotides: TGTGCCAGCAGCGTAAGTTCGGGTCTCAATCAGCCCCAGCATTTT. It encodes CASSVSSGLNQPQHF.

This clone came up a few times. J is TRBJ1-2 and V is TRBV13; 7 nucleotides align to TRBD1. The CDR3 is 17 residues long. The germline gives CDR1 PRHDT, CDR2 FYEKMQ (reference sequence). V was pared by 4 bases and J by 8 bases, with 19 bases of the junction left unmatched. CDR3 loop: CASSSRDSGGPFGGYTF. CDR3 bases: TGTGCCAGCAGCTCCCGGGACAGCGGGGGGCCTTTCGGAGGCTACACCTTC.

The chain employs TRBV5-1 and TRBJ2-7; tentatively, D is TRBD1 (6 bases). V lost 4 bases, J lost 3 bases, and 11 bases lay in between. This CDR3 has 13 residues. Germline lookup yields CDR1 SGHRS and CDR2 YFSETQ. Written as DNA, the CDR3 is TGCGCCAGCAGCGTGGGACACGACTACGAGCAGTACTTC. Protein sequence: CASSVGHDYEQYF. Together with reference TRBV5-1 and TRBJ2-7, the CDR3 gives the full variable domain: KAGVTQTPRYLIKTRGQQVTLSCSPISGHRSVSWYQQTPGQGLQFLFEYFSETQRNKGNFPGRFSGRQFSNSRSEMNVSTLELGDSALYLCASSVGHDYEQYFGPGTRLTVT.

A single count supports this clone. V and J are TRBV14 and TRBJ1-6; TRBD1 is a possible D gene (6 bases). This CDR3 region has 14 residues. Germline CDR1 reads SGHDN; CDR2 reads FVKESK. The V end was cut by 8 bases, the J end by 7 bases, with 15 bases between. The CDR3 is CASRTQGGNSPLHF. In DNA, the CDR3 is TGTGCCAGCCGAACACAGGGTGGGAATTCACCCCTCCACTTT.